Presented here are 28 T cell receptor beta chains from one specimen sequenced in a study of T cell responses to AZD1222 COVID-19 vaccine. Generated by immunoSEQ multiplex PCR, the TCRdb table keeps only in-frame clones and is missing some. Found here are 84,000 or so clones, over 75% of them singletons; the top ten hold 3% to 3.5%. The sequenced sample was peripheral blood, obtained 28 days after the second AZD1222 dose. These receptor sequences come from an adult who received the AZD1222 COVID-19 vaccine.

The chain links TRBV7-3 to TRBJ2-7, with D maybe TRBD2 (6 bases). The CDR3 sequence is 14 residues long. Germline V lookup: CDR1 SGHTA, CDR2 FQGTGA. V lost 8 bases to trimming and J lost 0 bases, with 14 bases between them. CDR3 region: CASAPGAGSYEQYF. The CDR3, as DNA: TGTGCCAGCGCTCCGGGAGCGGGCTCCTACGAGCAGTACTTC.

As DNA, the CDR3 is TGTGCCAGCAGCGCCTCCTTACAGGGATCTGGAAACACCATATATTTT. As protein: CASSASLQGSGNTIYF. The chain employs TRBV9 and TRBJ1-3; D might be TRBD1 (6 bases). The CDR3 runs 16 residues. Germline values: CDR1 SGDLS, CDR2 YYNGEE. Deletions cut 3 bases from V and 1 base from J, with 14 bases between.

The genes are TRBV7-9 and TRBJ1-4; possible D gene TRBD1, 5 bases. Germline CDR1 is SEHNR and CDR2 is FQNEAQ (reference sequence). The CDR3 covers 12 residues. V lost 0 bases, J lost 15 bases, and 11 bases lay in between. Here the CDR3 DNA reads TGTGCCAGCAGCTTAGCGGGGCAGGAGGTGTTTTTT. This translates into CASSLAGQEVFF.

The chain recombines TRBV3-1 (or the pseudogene TRBV3-2) with TRBJ2-1; 13 bases match TRBD2. Losses at the gene ends were 5 bases for V and 10 bases for J; bases not matched to a gene: 8. The CDR3 is 15 amino acids. Germline V gene sequence: CDR1 LGHDT, CDR2 YNNKEL (reference sequence). The chain's CDR3 is CASSYGLAGAAEQFF. The DNA of the CDR3 is TGTGCCAGCAGCTACGGACTAGCGGGAGCTGCCGAGCAGTTCTTC.

V is TRBV10-3 and J is TRBJ1-5, with D unresolved. The CDR3 consists of 12 residues. CDR1 ENHRY and CDR2 SYGVKD come from the germline V gene. Trimming removed 7 bases from V and 7 bases from J, with 11 bases in between. CDR3 bases: TGTGCCATCAATGATAACGACCAGCCCCAGCATTTT. Its translation: CAINDNDQPQHF.

This chain joins TRBV30 and TRBJ1-2; TRBD1 might be the D (5 bases). V gave up 5 bases and J gave up 8 bases, with 12 bases separating them. Germline V gene lookup returns CDR1 GTSNPN and CDR2 SVGIG (reference sequence). The CDR3 is 11 amino acids. The CDR3 protein is CAWGRDRGYTF. Written as DNA, the CDR3 is TGTGCCTGGGGCAGGGACCGGGGCTACACCTTC.

V gene TRBV7-2 combines with J gene TRBJ2-3, with D perhaps TRBD1 (6 bases). Per the germline V gene, CDR1 is SGHTA and CDR2 is FQGNSA. The CDR3 extends over 12 amino acids. V lost 3 bases and J lost 6, with 7 bases in between. The CDR3 coding sequence is TGTGCCAGCAGCTTTAGGGGGGATACGCAGTATTTT. This translates into CASSFRGDTQYF.

The chain has TRBV29-1 and TRBJ2-7; possibly TRBD2 for D (5 bases). Looked up from germline, CDR1 is SQVTM and CDR2 is ANQGSEA. The CDR3 runs 12 residues. V lost 7 bases and J 2 bases, leaving 12 bases between the germline ends. DNA of the CDR3: TGCAGCGCTGGGAACGGGGCCTACGAGCAGTACTTC. It encodes CSAGNGAYEQYF.

The chain carries TRBV11-3 and TRBJ1-2; 8 bases map to TRBD1. Per the germline V gene, CDR1 is SGHNT and CDR2 is YENEEA. CDR3 length: 14 amino acids. The trim removed 6 bases at V and 6 bases at J, leaving 9 bases unmatched. The CDR3 DNA follows: TGTGCCAGCAGTCCTCGACAGGGGAAGGATGGCTACACCTTC. Encoded protein: CASSPRQGKDGYTF.

This chain connects TRBV5-5 to TRBJ1-1; D might be TRBD1 (6 bases). Germline values: CDR1 SGHKS, CDR2 YYEKEE (reference sequence). Trimming shortened V by 4 bases and J by 8 bases, and 12 bases separated the two germline ends. The length of the CDR3 is 12 residues. CDR3 in DNA: TGTGCCAGCAGCGAGGGGGTTATCGAAGCTTTCTTT. As protein: CASSEGVIEAFF. The whole variable domain, filled in from reference TRBV5-5 and TRBJ1-1, reads DAGVTQSPTHLIKTRGQQVTLRCSPISGHKSVSWYQQVLGQGPQFIFQYYEKEERGRGNFPDRFSARQFPNYSSELNVNALLLGDSALYLCASSEGVIEAFFGQGTRLTVV.

The chain combines TRBV2 with TRBJ1-2; tentative D call: TRBD1 (5 bases). In germline, CDR1 is SNHLY, CDR2 FYNNEI. The CDR3 runs to 13 residues. Deletions cut 3 bases from V and 7 bases from J, with 12 bases between. As DNA, the CDR3 is TGTGCCAGCAGTGAGCAGGGAGTATTTGGCTACACCTTC. It yields the protein CASSEQGVFGYTF.

The genes are TRBV2 and TRBJ2-1; the D is unclear. Germline V lookup: CDR1 SNHLY, CDR2 FYNNEI. The germline V and J ends were trimmed by 7 bases and 7 bases, with 14 bases remaining between them. The CDR3 extends over 13 amino acids. The CDR3 DNA reads TGTGCCAGCACCGCTTTCCCGGTAAATGAGCAGTTCTTC. Its protein product is CASTAFPVNEQFF.

The gene calls are TRBV11-3 and TRBJ1-1; D is undetermined. Germline CDR1 SGHNT, CDR2 YENEEA. V was clipped by 1 base and J by 1 base, with 7 bases between them. CDR3 length: 14 amino acids. The DNA for the CDR3 is TGTGCCAGCAGCTTAGGCGCAGGGAACACTGAAGCTTTCTTT. It is translated as CASSLGAGNTEAFF. The full variable domain, in which reference TRBV11-3 and TRBJ1-1 provide the parts outside the CDR3, is EAGVVQSPRYKIIEKKQPVAFWCNPISGHNTLYWYLQNLGQGPELLIRYENEEAVDDSQLPKDRFSAERLKGVDSTLKIQPAELGDSAVYLCASSLGAGNTEAFFGQGTRLTVV.

The genes are TRBV18 and TRBJ2-3; D unclear. Trimming removed 6 bases from V and 5 bases from J, with 15 bases in between. This CDR3 contains 14 residues. Germline CDR1 is KGHSH and CDR2 is LQKENI. The CDR3 spells CASSVLSPLDTQYF. CDR3 in DNA: TGTGCCAGCTCGGTATTATCTCCCTTAGATACGCAGTATTTT.

The gene calls are TRBV6-2 or TRBV6-3 and TRBJ1-1; D perhaps matches TRBD1 (6 bases). Trimming took off 4 bases at V and 4 bases at J, with 13 bases between the two ends. This CDR3 has 14 residues. The germline V gene has CDR1 MNHEY and CDR2 SVGEGT. The CDR3 sequence: CASSWWGGGTEAFF. For the CDR3, the DNA is TGTGCCAGCAGTTGGTGGGGAGGGGGCACTGAAGCTTTCTTT.

The gene calls are TRBV10-3 and TRBJ1-4, with TRBD1 identical over 11 bases. The junction had 12 bases not matched to a gene; V was cut back by 10 bases and J by 8 bases. Looked up from germline, CDR1 is ENHRY and CDR2 is SYGVKD. This CDR3 spans 15 amino acids. The CDR3 is CATRVGGQGEEKLFF. The CDR3 nucleotides read TGTGCCACCCGAGTTGGGGGACAGGGGGAGGAAAAACTGTTTTTT.

CDR3 amino acids: CAWTPRGTGNEKLFF. CDR3 bases: TGTGCCTGGACCCCGCGAGGGACAGGGAATGAAAAACTGTTTTTT. V gene TRBV30 combines with J gene TRBJ1-4, with 9 bases fitting TRBD1. Germline V gene data show CDR1 as GTSNPN and CDR2 as SVGIG (reference sequence). J was trimmed by 5 bases and V by 4 bases; bases with no gene match: 8. The CDR3 runs to 15 residues.

The gene calls are TRBV7-9 and TRBJ1-1, with D uncertain. This CDR3 comprises 16 residues. Germline V gene sequence: CDR1 SEHNR, CDR2 FQNEAQ (reference sequence). V lost 2 bases to trimming and J lost 6 bases, with 19 bases between them. CDR3 region: CASSLLPPGRVPEAFF. The CDR3, as DNA: TGTGCCAGCAGCTTATTGCCCCCGGGTAGGGTCCCTGAAGCTTTCTTT.

This rearrangement joins TRBV10-3 to TRBJ2-7; 12 nucleotides agree with TRBD1. Germline V gives CDR1 ENHRY, CDR2 SYGVKD. The CDR3 runs to 17 residues. Trimming took 11 bases from V and 6 from J; bases not matched to a gene: 20. In DNA, the CDR3 is TGTGCCGGGGGGACAGGGGGCCGCCTTGGTATATTGGGCGAGCAGTACTTC. Protein product: CAGGTGGRLGILGEQYF.

The CDR3 here is CASSLVQSPQDEQFF. CDR3 nucleotides: TGCGCCAGCAGCTTGGTTCAATCCCCACAGGATGAGCAGTTCTTC. The rearrangement joins TRBV5-1 to TRBJ2-1, with a possible D match to TRBD1 (5 bases). V lost 0 bases, J lost 8 bases, and 15 bases lay in between. Per germline, CDR1 SGHRS and CDR2 YFSETQ. The CDR3 length is 15 residues. Looking up the rest from reference TRBV5-1 and TRBJ2-1 gives the full variable domain: KAGVTQTPRYLIKTRGQQVTLSCSPISGHRSVSWYQQTPGQGLQFLFEYFSETQRNKGNFPGRFSGRQFSNSRSEMNVSTLELGDSALYLCASSLVQSPQDEQFFGPGTRLTVL.

The gene calls are TRBV7-3 and TRBJ1-1, with 10 bases that match TRBD1. Germline V gives CDR1 SGHTA, CDR2 FQGTGA. CDR3 length: 15 amino acids. V lost 5 bases, J lost 0 bases, and 3 bases stayed unmatched. The CDR3 DNA is TGTGCCAGCAGCCGGGGACAGGGGATGAACACTGAAGCTTTCTTT. Amino acid sequence: CASSRGQGMNTEAFF.

This chain links TRBV5-1 with TRBJ1-1; D is possibly TRBD1 (5 bases). Germline loops: CDR1 SGHRS, CDR2 YFSETQ. The CDR3 length is 14 residues. V was pared by 1 base and J by 3 bases, with 10 bases between. The CDR3 spells CASSLLGDDTEAFF. CDR3 DNA sequence: TGCGCCAGCAGCTTGTTGGGGGATGACACTGAAGCTTTCTTT.

The chain carries TRBV3-1 (or the pseudogene TRBV3-2) and TRBJ2-7; no reliable D call. Germline CDR1 is LGHDT and CDR2 is YNNKEL (reference sequence). V lost 4 bases and J lost 2, with 12 bases in between. The CDR3 length is 14 residues. The CDR3 coding sequence is TGTGCCAGCAGCCTGAAGGGATCAACCTACGAGCAGTACTTC. This codes for CASSLKGSTYEQYF.

The rearrangement uses TRBV24-1 and TRBJ1-1; 9 positions agree with TRBD1. V trimming: 4 bases; J trimming: 5 bases; junction bases outside the gene matches: 7. CDR3 length equals 15 residues. The germline V gene encodes CDR1 KGHDR and CDR2 SFDVKD. CDR3 sequence reads: CATSEQQGARTEAFF. Here the CDR3 DNA reads TGTGCCACCAGTGAGCAACAGGGGGCGCGTACTGAAGCTTTCTTT.

The gene calls are TRBV29-1 and TRBJ2-5; D ambiguous. CDR3 length: 11 amino acids. Trimming removed 3 bases from V and 3 bases from J, with 5 bases in between. The germline V gene has CDR1 SQVTM and CDR2 ANQGSEA. The CDR3 sequence is CSVDFEETQYF. DNA of the CDR3: TGCAGCGTTGATTTCGAAGAGACCCAGTACTTC.

This chain links TRBV30 with TRBJ2-3; D gene uncertain. The germline V and J ends were trimmed by 5 bases and 5 bases, with 17 bases remaining between them. Per germline, CDR1 GTSNPN and CDR2 SVGIG (reference sequence). This CDR3 has 14 residues. DNA for the CDR3: TGTGCCTGGGATAAGACGCCCTCCAAAGATACGCAGTATTTT. It codes for CAWDKTPSKDTQYF.

V usage is TRBV5-5 and J usage is TRBJ1-1; D unresolved. V was trimmed by 0 bases and J by 1 base, leaving 7 bases between them. Germline values: CDR1 SGHKS, CDR2 YYEKEE (reference sequence). This CDR3 region has 14 residues. The CDR3 sequence is CASSLGGRNTEAFF. The CDR3 nucleotides read TGTGCCAGCAGCTTGGGAGGGCGGAACACTGAAGCTTTCTTT.

V and J are TRBV9 and TRBJ2-3, with TRBD1 as a possible D gene (5 bases). Per the germline V gene, CDR1 is SGDLS and CDR2 is YYNGEE. The CDR3 spans 14 residues. Trimming took 2 bases from V and 3 from J, leaving 10 bases between them. This CDR3 is CASSVQGITDTQYF. The DNA of the CDR3 is TGTGCCAGCAGCGTCCAGGGTATAACAGATACGCAGTATTTT.